This is a list of T cell receptor beta chains from one sample in a study of beta chain features in type 1 diabetes. The assay was immunoSEQ multiplex PCR, and TCRdb's table has in-frame clones only and misses some. Found here are around 340,000 clones, roughly 9% of them singletons; the top ten hold around 1%. Input material: central memory CD4+ T cells from blood. These receptors originate from a man aged 25 to 40 with type 1 diabetes. CDR3s include the opening cysteine and the closing phenylalanine or tryptophan. A D gene is named only where the DNA matches it firmly. The size entry is marked missing in some rows and otherwise reads once, few, many or a size class.

17,.,.,TRBV7-9,TRBJ2-1,TGTGCCAGCAGCTTAGGATTGGACACCTCCTCCTACAATGAGCAGTTCTTC,CASSLGLDTSSYNEQFF
14,few,TRBD1,TRBV6-5,TRBJ2-5,TGTGCCAGCAGTTGGGACAGGGAGGCGGAGACCCAGTACTTC,CASSWDREAETQYF
13,few,.,TRBV7-2,TRBJ2-5,TGTGCCAGCAGCTTAGTGAAACAAGAGGCCCAGTACTTC,CASSLVKQEAQYF
13,few,TRBD1,TRBV28,TRBJ1-2,TGTGCCAGCAGGGCGGACAGGAACTATGGCTACACCTTC,CASRADRNYGYTF
15,many,.,TRBV11-2,TRBJ1-2,TGTGCCAGCAGCTTAGATCGGCGGGTAAACTATGGCTACACCTTC,CASSLDRRVNYGYTF
15,few,.,TRBV19,TRBJ1-1,TGTGCCAGTAGTTCAAAACAGAAGGCGAACACTGAAGCTTTCTTT,CASSSKQKANTEAFF
14,few,.,TRBV9,TRBJ1-3,TGTGCCAGCAGCGTAGCCAGGGCTGGAAACACCATATATTTT,CASSVARAGNTIYF
11,few,.,TRBV5-6,TRBJ2-7,TGTGCCAGCAGCTTATCAGGGGAGCAGTACTTC,CASSLSGEQYF
15,few,.,TRBV18,TRBJ2-3,TGTGCCAGCTCACCACTAGCGAGAGGGACAGATACGCAGTATTTT,CASSPLARGTDTQYF
14,few,.,TRBV27,TRBJ1-2,TGTGCCAGCAGTTTAGGCAGGGAAAACTATGGCTACACCTTC,CASSLGRENYGYTF
14,.,.,TRBV6-6,TRBJ1-1,TGTGCCAGCAGCCCTCCGGACAGTAACACTGAAGCTTTCTTT,CASSPPDSNTEAFF
17,.,.,TRBV4-3,TRBJ2-3,TGCGCCAGCAGCCAAGATGTCCTGGGGAGCACGTTAAATACGCAGTATTTT,CASSQDVLGSTLNTQYF
14,few,.,TRBV7-2,TRBJ1-3,TGTGCCAGCAGCTTCAAGGGTTCAGGAAACACCATATATTTT,CASSFKGSGNTIYF